Listed here is a single T cell receptor (beta chain). Its specificity is unknown. The sample originates from a study of T cells in localized non-small cell lung cancer. The study, taken as a whole, reports: Uninvolved adjacent lung showed higher T cell clonality than tumor.

Profiled with immunoSEQ multiplex PCR; TCRdb holds only in-frame clones, not every one. The sample includes some 78,000 clones, roughly 81% of them seen just once. This CDR3 has 16 residues. The germline V gene has CDR1 SGDLS and CDR2 YYNGEE. V lost 5 bases to trimming and J lost 6 bases; unmatched junction nucleotides: 13. The receptor comes from a man aged 40 to 70 with stage I lung adenocarcinoma. The starting material was peripheral blood, obtained before any cancer treatment. The rearrangement uses TRBV9 and TRBJ2-3, with 9 positions matching TRBD2. CDR3 protein: CASRAVRLAGRDTQYF. In DNA form, the CDR3 reads TGTGCCAGCAGGGCTGTGCGGCTAGCGGGGAGGGATACGCAGTATTTT.